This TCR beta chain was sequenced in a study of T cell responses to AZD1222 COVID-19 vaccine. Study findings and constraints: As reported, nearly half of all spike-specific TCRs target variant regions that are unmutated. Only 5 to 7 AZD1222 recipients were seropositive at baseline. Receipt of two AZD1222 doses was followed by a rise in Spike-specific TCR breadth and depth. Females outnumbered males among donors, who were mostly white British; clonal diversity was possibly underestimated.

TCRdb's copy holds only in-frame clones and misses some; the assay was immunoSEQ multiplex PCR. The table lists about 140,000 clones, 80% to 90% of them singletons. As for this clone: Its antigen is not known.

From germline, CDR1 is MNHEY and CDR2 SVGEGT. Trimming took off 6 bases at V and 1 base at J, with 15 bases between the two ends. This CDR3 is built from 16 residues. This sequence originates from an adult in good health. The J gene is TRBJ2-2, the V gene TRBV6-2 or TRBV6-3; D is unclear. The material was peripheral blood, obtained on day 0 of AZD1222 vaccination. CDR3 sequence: CASSQQSPGNTGELFF. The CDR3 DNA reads TGTGCCAGCAGCCAACAGAGTCCGGGGAACACCGGGGAGCTGTTTTTT.